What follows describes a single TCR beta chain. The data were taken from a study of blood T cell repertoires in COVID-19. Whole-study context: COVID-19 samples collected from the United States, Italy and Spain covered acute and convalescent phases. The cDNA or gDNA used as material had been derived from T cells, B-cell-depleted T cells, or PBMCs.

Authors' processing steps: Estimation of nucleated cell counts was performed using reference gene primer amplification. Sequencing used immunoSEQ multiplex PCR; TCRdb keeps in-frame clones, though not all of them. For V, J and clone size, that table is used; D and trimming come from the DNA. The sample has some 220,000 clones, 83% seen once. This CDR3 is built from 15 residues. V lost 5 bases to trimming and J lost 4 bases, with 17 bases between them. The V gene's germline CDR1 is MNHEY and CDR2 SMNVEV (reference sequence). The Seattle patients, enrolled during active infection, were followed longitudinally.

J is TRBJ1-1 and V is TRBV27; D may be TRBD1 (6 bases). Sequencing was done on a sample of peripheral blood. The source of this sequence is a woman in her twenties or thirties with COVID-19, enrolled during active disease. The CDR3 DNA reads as TGTGCCAGCAGTGCCCGGACGGGGGGCTTCACTGAAGCTTTCTTT. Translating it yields CASSARTGGFTEAFF.